Presented here are 10 T cell receptor beta chains from one specimen sequenced in a study of blood T cell repertoires in COVID-19. Assay: immunoSEQ multiplex PCR; the TCRdb copy retains only in-frame clones and omits some. The sample consists of roughly 110,000 clones, under 95% of them appearing once. The sequencing sample was made of peripheral blood. Receptor source: a woman aged 25 to 45 with acute or convalescent COVID-19.

V and J are TRBV20-1 and TRBJ2-3; D perhaps matches TRBD1 (6 bases). The V end was cut by 3 bases, the J end by 1 base, with 8 bases between. Germline-derived CDR1 and CDR2 are DFQATT and SNEGSKA (reference sequence). This CDR3 has 13 residues. CDR3 sequence reads: CSASAGGTDTQYF. The CDR3 region has the DNA TGCAGTGCTAGTGCAGGGGGCACAGATACGCAGTATTTT.

The V and J genes are TRBV18 and TRBJ1-2; 9 nucleotides line up with TRBD1. Looked up from germline, CDR1 is KGHSH and CDR2 is LQKENI. The CDR3 is 14 amino acids. The V segment lost 6 bases and the J segment 7 bases; nucleotides outside the gene matches: 9. The DNA of the CDR3 is TGTGCCAGCTCGCAAACCGGGACAGGGTTTGGCTACACCTTC. It codes for CASSQTGTGFGYTF.

J is TRBJ1-4 and V is TRBV5-1, with 11 bases that match TRBD1. The CDR3 contains 16 residues. Germline lookup yields CDR1 SGHRS and CDR2 YFSETQ. V shed 4 bases, J shed 4 bases, and the junction held 6 bases outside the gene matches. The CDR3 region has the DNA TGCGCCAGCAGCGAGGGACAGGGGGGGAATAATGAAAAACTGTTTTTT. It is translated as CASSEGQGGNNEKLFF. Based on the CDR3 plus reference TRBV5-1 and TRBJ1-4, the full variable domain is KAGVTQTPRYLIKTRGQQVTLSCSPISGHRSVSWYQQTPGQGLQFLFEYFSETQRNKGNFPGRFSGRQFSNSRSEMNVSTLELGDSALYLCASSEGQGGNNEKLFFGSGTQLSVL.

The V call is TRBV28, the J call TRBJ2-7; tentative D call: TRBD1 (6 bases). Germline V gene lookup returns CDR1 MDHEN and CDR2 SYDVKM. V shed 10 bases and J shed 0 bases, with 16 bases lying between them. This CDR3 is built from 14 residues. CDR3 coding DNA: TGTGCCACTCTTCTCACAGGGAACTCCTACGAGCAGTACTTC. Translation: CATLLTGNSYEQYF.

The V and J genes are TRBV2 and TRBJ2-7; D unresolved. V lost 8 bases, J lost 0 bases, and 14 bases lay in between. Germline V gene sequence: CDR1 SNHLY, CDR2 FYNNEI. This CDR3 spans 14 amino acids. The CDR3 loop reads CASSPISSSYEQYF. CDR3 sequence (DNA): TGTGCCAGCTCCCCGATATCGAGCTCCTACGAGCAGTACTTC.

This clone was detected only once. The chain combines TRBV28 with TRBJ1-1, with 8 bases fitting TRBD1. The ends lost 8 bases at V and 0 bases at J; junction bases unmatched: 5. From germline, CDR1 is MDHEN and CDR2 SYDVKM. This CDR3 has 14 residues. This CDR3 is CASGDRGMNTEAFF. The DNA of the CDR3 is TGTGCCAGCGGCGACAGGGGCATGAACACTGAAGCTTTCTTT.

The rearrangement uses TRBV27 and TRBJ2-6, with 11 nucleotides matching TRBD1. Looked up from germline, CDR1 is MNHEY and CDR2 is SMNVEV (reference sequence). V dropped 7 bases and J dropped 0; count of bases not matched to a gene: 5. CDR3 length equals 17 residues. The CDR3, as DNA: TGTGCCAGCACCCTAGGGACAGGGGGCTCTGGGGCCAACGTCCTGACTTTC. Its protein is CASTLGTGGSGANVLTF.

The chain joins TRBV18 to TRBJ2-7, with 8 bases lining up with TRBD1. V lost 4 bases, J lost 6 bases, and 14 bases stayed unmatched. This CDR3 spans 16 amino acids. The V gene's germline CDR1 is KGHSH and CDR2 LQKENI. In DNA, the CDR3 is TGTGCCAGCTCACACCCCCCGGGACAGGAGGGCTTCGAGCAGTACTTC. Residues: CASSHPPGQEGFEQYF.

This sequence joins TRBV19 and TRBJ1-1, with D possibly being TRBD1 (6 bases). V lost 2 bases to trimming and J lost 1 base, with 11 bases between them. Per the germline V gene, CDR1 is LNHDA and CDR2 is SQIVND (reference sequence). This CDR3 comprises 15 residues. Here the CDR3 reads CASSIRGGPNTEAFF. CDR3 nucleotide sequence: TGTGCCAGTAGTATAAGGGGGGGTCCGAACACTGAAGCTTTCTTT.

This clone is a singleton in its sample. This chain uses TRBV5-4 with TRBJ2-5, with a tentative D call TRBD2 (5 bases). Trimming removed 2 bases at V and 2 bases at J, with 13 bases between. This CDR3 contains 15 residues. Per the germline V gene, CDR1 is SGHNT and CDR2 is YYREEE (reference sequence). CDR3 sequence reads: CASSFGLEHQETQYF. The DNA of the CDR3 is TGTGCCAGCAGCTTCGGACTGGAACATCAAGAGACCCAGTACTTC.